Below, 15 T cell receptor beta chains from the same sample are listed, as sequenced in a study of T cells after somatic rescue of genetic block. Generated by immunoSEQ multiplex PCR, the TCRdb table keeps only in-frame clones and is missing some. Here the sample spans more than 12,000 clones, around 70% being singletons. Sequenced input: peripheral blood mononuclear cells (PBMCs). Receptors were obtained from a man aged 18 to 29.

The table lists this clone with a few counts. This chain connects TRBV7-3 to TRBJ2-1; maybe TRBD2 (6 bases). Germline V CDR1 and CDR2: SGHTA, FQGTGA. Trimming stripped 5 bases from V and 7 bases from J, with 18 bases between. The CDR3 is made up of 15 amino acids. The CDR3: CASSKTREEGNEQFF. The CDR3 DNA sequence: TGTGCCAGCAGCAAGACTAGAGAAGAAGGGAATGAGCAGTTCTTC.

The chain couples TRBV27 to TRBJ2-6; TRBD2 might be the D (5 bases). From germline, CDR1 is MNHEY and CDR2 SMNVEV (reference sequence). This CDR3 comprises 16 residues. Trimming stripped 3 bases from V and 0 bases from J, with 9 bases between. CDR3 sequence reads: CASSFEGTSGANVLTF. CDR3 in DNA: TGTGCCAGCAGTTTCGAGGGTACCTCTGGGGCCAACGTCCTGACTTTC.

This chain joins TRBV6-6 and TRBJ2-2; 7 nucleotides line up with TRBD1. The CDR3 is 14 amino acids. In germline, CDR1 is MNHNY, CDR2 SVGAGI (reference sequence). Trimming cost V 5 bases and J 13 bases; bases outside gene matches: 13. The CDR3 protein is CASSPDRAAWMLFF. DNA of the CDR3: TGTGCCAGCAGTCCCGACAGGGCCGCGTGGATGCTGTTTTTT.

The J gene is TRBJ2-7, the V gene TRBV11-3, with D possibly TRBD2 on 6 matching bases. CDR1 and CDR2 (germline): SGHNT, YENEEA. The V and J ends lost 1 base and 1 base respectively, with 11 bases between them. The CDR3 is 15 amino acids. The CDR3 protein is CASSLAPLASYEQYF. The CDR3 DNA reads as TGTGCCAGCAGCTTAGCTCCACTAGCATCCTACGAGCAGTACTTC.

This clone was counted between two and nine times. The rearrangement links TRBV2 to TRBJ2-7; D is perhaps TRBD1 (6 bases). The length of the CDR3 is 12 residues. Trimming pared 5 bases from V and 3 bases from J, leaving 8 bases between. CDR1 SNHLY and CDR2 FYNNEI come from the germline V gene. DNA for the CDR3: TGTGCCAGCAGTACCAGGGGCTACGAGCAGTACTTC. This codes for CASSTRGYEQYF.

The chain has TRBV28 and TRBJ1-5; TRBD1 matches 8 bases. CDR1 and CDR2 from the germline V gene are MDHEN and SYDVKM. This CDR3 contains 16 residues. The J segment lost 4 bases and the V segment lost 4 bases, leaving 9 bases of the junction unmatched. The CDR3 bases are TGTGCCAGCAGTTCATTCCGACAGGGGAGGAATCAGCCCCAGCATTTT. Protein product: CASSSFRQGRNQPQHF.

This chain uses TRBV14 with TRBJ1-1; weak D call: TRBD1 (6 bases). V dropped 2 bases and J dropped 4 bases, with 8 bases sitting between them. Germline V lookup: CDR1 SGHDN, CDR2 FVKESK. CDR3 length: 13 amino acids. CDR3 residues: CASSQQGPTEAFF. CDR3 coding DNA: TGTGCCAGCAGCCAACAGGGGCCCACTGAAGCTTTCTTT. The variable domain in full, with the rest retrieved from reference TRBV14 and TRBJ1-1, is EAGVTQFPSHSVIEKGQTVTLRCDPISGHDNLYWYRRVMGKEIKFLLHFVKESKQDESGMPNNRFLAERTGGTYSTLKVQPAELEDSGVYFCASSQQGPTEAFFGQGTRLTVV.

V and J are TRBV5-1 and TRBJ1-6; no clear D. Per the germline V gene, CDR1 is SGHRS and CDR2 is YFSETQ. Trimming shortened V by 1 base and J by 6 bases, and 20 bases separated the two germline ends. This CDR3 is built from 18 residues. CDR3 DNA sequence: TGCGCCAGCAGCTTGTTCCCCATGGGTTCAGGAACTAATTCACCCCTCCACTTT. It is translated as CASSLFPMGSGTNSPLHF.

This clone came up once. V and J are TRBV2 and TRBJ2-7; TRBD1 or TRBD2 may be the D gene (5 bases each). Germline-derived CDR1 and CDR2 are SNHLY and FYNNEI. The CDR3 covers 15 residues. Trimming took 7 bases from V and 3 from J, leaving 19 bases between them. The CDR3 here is CASNGVRGTLYEQYF. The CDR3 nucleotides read TGTGCCAGCAATGGGGTGAGGGGTACCCTCTACGAGCAGTACTTC.

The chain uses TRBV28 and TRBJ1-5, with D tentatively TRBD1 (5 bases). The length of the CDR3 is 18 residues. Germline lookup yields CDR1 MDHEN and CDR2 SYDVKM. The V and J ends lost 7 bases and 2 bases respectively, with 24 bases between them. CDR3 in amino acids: CASTSYYPGGGGNQPQHF. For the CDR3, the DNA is TGTGCCAGCACCTCATATTACCCGGGGGGAGGGGGCAATCAGCCCCAGCATTTT.

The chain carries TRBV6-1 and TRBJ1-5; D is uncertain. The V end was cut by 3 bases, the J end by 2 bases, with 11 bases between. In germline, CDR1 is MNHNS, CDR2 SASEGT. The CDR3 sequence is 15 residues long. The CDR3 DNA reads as TGTGCCAGCAGTGATTACGAGGAGGGCAATCAGCCCCAGCATTTT. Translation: CASSDYEEGNQPQHF.

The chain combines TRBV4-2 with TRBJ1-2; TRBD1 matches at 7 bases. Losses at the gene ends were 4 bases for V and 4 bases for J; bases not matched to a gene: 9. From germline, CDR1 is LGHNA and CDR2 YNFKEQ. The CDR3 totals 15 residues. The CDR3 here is CASSPPGTASYGYTF. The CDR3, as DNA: TGTGCCAGCAGCCCGCCCGGGACAGCTTCCTATGGCTACACCTTC.

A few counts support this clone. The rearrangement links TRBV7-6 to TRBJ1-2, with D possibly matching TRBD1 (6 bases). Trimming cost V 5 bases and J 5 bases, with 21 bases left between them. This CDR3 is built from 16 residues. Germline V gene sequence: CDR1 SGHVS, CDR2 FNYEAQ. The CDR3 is CASSPTWGGAGYGYTF. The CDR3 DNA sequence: TGTGCCAGCAGCCCTACCTGGGGGGGGGCAGGGTATGGCTACACCTTC.

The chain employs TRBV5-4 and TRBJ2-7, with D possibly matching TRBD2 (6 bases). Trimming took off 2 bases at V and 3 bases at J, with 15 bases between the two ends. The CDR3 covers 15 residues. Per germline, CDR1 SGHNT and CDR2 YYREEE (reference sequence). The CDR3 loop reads CASSLGRPPYYEQYF. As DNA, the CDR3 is TGTGCCAGCAGCTTAGGGAGGCCTCCGTACTACGAGCAGTACTTC.

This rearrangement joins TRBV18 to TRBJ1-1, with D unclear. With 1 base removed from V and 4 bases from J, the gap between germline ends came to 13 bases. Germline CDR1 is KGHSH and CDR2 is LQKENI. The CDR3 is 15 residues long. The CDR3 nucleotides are TGTGCCAGCTCACCACGTGTCGCGCGGGGCACTGAAGCTTTCTTT. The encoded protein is CASSPRVARGTEAFF.